This T cell receptor (beta chain) stems from a study of CD8 T cells in ankylosing spondylitis. Findings and limits, study-wide: A subset of motif variants has previously been described in the synovial fluid and blood of reactive arthritis. A motif in TCR beta, a set of eight highly homologous variants, appeared characteristic of ankylosing spondylitis blood. Enrichment of disease-linked clones was reportedly significant in matched ankylosing spondylitis synovial fluid.

This clonotype was detected many times. Its target is unknown. Molecular-barcoded quantitative 5'-RACE produced these TCR beta libraries. Using its own MiXCR run on the 5' RACE reads, TCRdb lists one record per CDR3 protein. The repertoire consists of 150,000 to 200,000 distinct CDR3 sequences, with under 14% occurring once and the leading ten covering roughly 28%. Material: blood, either unsorted or a sorted T cell fraction (not recorded which). The receptor's source is a male donor with ankylosing spondylitis or in good health (not recorded which).

The CDR3 DNA follows: TGTGCCACCAGTGACAACGGACTAGCGGGGGGGCTTCCGTATTTT. Amino acid sequence: CATSDNGLAGGLPYF. The V and J genes are TRBV24-1 and TRBJ2-3; 15 nucleotides agree with TRBD2. Trimming cost V 4 bases and J 14 bases; bases outside gene matches: 9. The CDR3 covers 15 residues. Germline V gene data show CDR1 as KGHDR and CDR2 as SFDVKD.